These T cell receptor beta chains were read from a single sample in a study of blood T cell repertoires in COVID-19. Profiling relied on immunoSEQ multiplex PCR, and the TCRdb table lists in-frame clones only, not all of them. The repertoire holds fewer than 300,000 clones, with 75% to 90% as singletons. The specimen was peripheral blood. Receptors were obtained from a human donor in a cohort sampled during active COVID-19. Each CDR3 is given with its conserved first and last residue. Each record gives: J gene, V gene, clone size, D gene, CDR3 protein, CDR3 DNA. The D gene is left open where the match is weak. Size tells how often a clone was seen (once, few, many) or the class of an expanded clone, and some rows leave it out.

TRBJ1-5 TRBV28 NA NA CASDSPVSNQPQHF TGTGCCAGCGATTCCCCGGTCAGCAATCAGCCCCAGCATTTT
TRBJ1-1 TRBV28 NA NA CASSLDSRGKAFF TGTGCCAGCAGCCTCGACAGCAGGGGAAAAGCTTTCTTT
TRBJ2-2 TRBV2 once NA CASSEVPGRIDTGELFF TGTGCCAGCAGTGAAGTCCCCGGCAGGATAGACACCGGGGAGCTGTTTTTT
TRBJ2-7 TRBV27 NA TRBD1 CASSLGQGAVYEQYF TGTGCCAGCAGTTTAGGACAGGGGGCAGTTTACGAGCAGTACTTC
TRBJ2-5 TRBV3-1/TRBV3-2 NA TRBD2 CASSQDRGGRETQYF TGTGCCAGCAGCCAAGATCGGGGAGGGCGGGAGACCCAGTACTTC
TRBJ2-4 TRBV7-9 NA TRBD1 CASSLGGDRIAKNIQYF TGTGCCAGCAGCTTAGGAGGGGACAGAATAGCCAAAAACATTCAGTACTTC
TRBJ2-5 TRBV5-1 NA TRBD2 CASQRGGQEETQYF TGCGCCAGCCAGCGGGGGGGCCAGGAGGAGACCCAGTACTTC
TRBJ1-2 TRBV6-2/TRBV6-3 NA NA CASTPPVLQGVGYTF TGTGCCAGCACCCCCCCGGTGTTACAGGGCGTTGGCTACACCTTC
TRBJ1-1 TRBV5-4 NA TRBD1 CASSFQGARGTEAFF TGTGCCAGCAGTTTTCAGGGGGCGCGGGGCACTGAAGCTTTCTTT
TRBJ2-5 TRBV5-6 once TRBD2 CASSLGTSGIRGGETQYF TGTGCCAGCAGCTTGGGGACTAGCGGGATCAGAGGGGGGGAGACCCAGTACTTC
TRBJ1-1 TRBV6-6 NA NA CASSYGQMNTEAFF TGTGCCAGCAGTTACGGACAGATGAACACTGAAGCTTTCTTT
TRBJ1-6 TRBV6-5 NA NA CASSSGSYNSPLHF TGTGCCAGCAGTTCCGGCTCCTATAATTCACCCCTCCACTTT
TRBJ2-1 TRBV4-3 NA NA CASSQESRRVDEQFF TGCGCCAGCAGCCAAGAGTCCAGGAGGGTCGATGAGCAGTTCTTC
TRBJ1-2 TRBV5-1 NA NA CASSTVPGFQGGYTF TGCGCCAGCAGCACAGTCCCAGGGTTCCAAGGGGGCTACACCTTC
TRBJ2-7 TRBV7-2 NA NA CASSPFATRPPYEQYF TGTGCCAGCAGCCCTTTTGCGACTCGTCCCCCGTACGAGCAGTACTTC
TRBJ1-2 TRBV28 NA NA CASALGRDIPYTF TGTGCCAGCGCCCTAGGGAGGGACATTCCTTACACCTTC
TRBJ2-7 TRBV5-1 NA NA CASRDNYEQYF TGCGCCAGCAGGGACAACTACGAGCAGTACTTC
TRBJ2-1 TRBV7-2 NA TRBD1 CASSLVRDTGGRDEQFF TGTGCCAGCAGCTTAGTGCGTGATACAGGGGGCAGGGATGAGCAGTTCTTC
TRBJ2-5 TRBV6-2/TRBV6-3 NA TRBD1 CASSNDHRTGVRQETQYF TGTGCCAGCAGCAACGACCACCGAACAGGGGTTCGGCAAGAGACCCAGTACTTC
TRBJ2-6 TRBV6-2/TRBV6-3 NA TRBD1 CASSSSGTAYSGANVLTF TGTGCCAGCAGTTCCTCCGGGACAGCCTACTCTGGGGCCAACGTCCTGACTTTC
TRBJ2-1 TRBV7-6 NA NA CASSLDLASNAEQFF TGTGCCAGCAGCTTAGATCTAGCATCGAACGCTGAGCAGTTCTTC
TRBJ2-7 TRBV15 NA TRBD1 CATSTGQGRYEQYF TGTGCCACCAGCACCGGACAGGGAAGGTACGAGCAGTACTTC
TRBJ2-7 TRBV12-3/TRBV12-4 once NA CASRSTGSYEQYF TGTGCCAGCAGGTCGACAGGTTCCTACGAGCAGTACTTC
TRBJ2-7 TRBV18 NA TRBD1 CASSRTGGEQYF TGTGCCAGCTCACGGACAGGGGGCGAGCAGTACTTC
TRBJ1-2 TRBV28 NA NA CASSSDYGYTF TGTGCCAGCAGTTCAGATTATGGCTACACCTTC
TRBJ1-2 TRBV28 NA TRBD1 CASSFLEGAGYGYTF TGTGCCAGCAGTTTCTTGGAGGGGGCGGGATATGGCTACACCTTC
TRBJ2-1 TRBV5-4 NA TRBD2 CARSGGGTSGSRRLYNEQFF TGTGCCCGCAGCGGGGGGGGGACTAGCGGGTCACGGAGGTTGTACAATGAGCAGTTCTTC
TRBJ1-3 TRBV4-1 NA NA CASSQVDLGLSGNTIYF TGCGCCAGCAGCCAAGTAGACCTCGGACTATCTGGAAACACCATATATTTT
TRBJ1-1 TRBV27 few NA CASSLRGPRTEAFF TGTGCCAGCAGTTTAAGGGGCCCTAGGACTGAAGCTTTCTTT
TRBJ1-4 TRBV28 NA NA CASRVATNEKLFF TGTGCCAGCCGAGTCGCAACTAATGAAAAACTGTTTTTT
TRBJ2-1 TRBV7-8 NA NA CASSIPMSSYNEQFF TGTGCCAGCAGCATACCCATGAGCTCCTACAATGAGCAGTTCTTC
TRBJ2-7 TRBV28 NA NA CASSFSTGNEQYF TGTGCCAGCAGTTTCTCGACGGGTAACGAGCAGTACTTC
TRBJ2-2 TRBV19 NA TRBD1 CASRPKLTGRTGELFF TGTGCCAGTAGGCCAAAACTGACAGGGCGCACCGGGGAGCTGTTTTTT
TRBJ2-5 TRBV28 NA NA CASTPSGGEEGTQYF TGTGCCAGCACCCCTTCCGGGGGTGAGGAGGGGACCCAGTACTTC
TRBJ2-7 TRBV2 NA TRBD2 CASSETSGRYYEQYF TGTGCCAGCAGTGAAACTAGCGGGAGATACTACGAGCAGTACTTC
TRBJ1-6 TRBV28 NA NA CASSGPGVSPNSPLHF TGTGCCAGCAGCGGACCGGGGGTATCCCCTAATTCACCCCTCCACTTT
TRBJ2-3 TRBV11-2 NA NA CASSLGGHAIGYTQYF TGTGCCAGCAGCTTAGGCGGGCACGCCATTGGTTATACGCAGTATTTT
TRBJ1-6 TRBV5-1 NA NA CASSSTGSSYNSPLHF TGCGCCAGCAGCTCCACAGGGAGCTCCTATAATTCACCCCTCCACTTT
TRBJ1-3 TRBV28 NA NA CASSLAVRHSGNTIYF TGTGCCAGCAGTTTAGCGGTACGGCACTCTGGAAACACCATATATTTT
TRBJ2-5 TRBV6-5 NA NA CASSTGETQYF TGTGCCAGCAGTACCGGGGAGACCCAGTACTTC
TRBJ2-5 TRBV5-5 NA NA CALWGESRVPHETQYF TGTGCCCTTTGGGGGGAAAGCAGGGTTCCTCACGAGACCCAGTACTTC
TRBJ2-5 TRBV25-1 NA TRBD2 CASSESSGGASETQYF TGTGCCAGCAGTGAATCTAGCGGGGGGGCCTCGGAGACCCAGTACTTC
TRBJ1-2 TRBV7-2 few NA CASSLKPTSGKGYTF TGTGCCAGCAGCTTAAAGCCGACTTCAGGGAAAGGCTACACCTTC
TRBJ2-7 TRBV19 NA NA CATRTPEASYEQYF TGTGCCACCCGAACCCCGGAGGCCTCCTACGAGCAGTACTTC
TRBJ2-7 TRBV3-1/TRBV3-2 NA NA CASSQQRYEQYF TGTGCCAGCAGCCAACAGCGCTACGAGCAGTACTTC
TRBJ1-1 TRBV27 NA TRBD1 CASRPDPGTGKGAFF TGTGCCAGCAGGCCGGACCCGGGGACAGGGAAAGGAGCTTTCTTT
TRBJ2-3 TRBV4-3 NA NA CASSQASGPLYTQYF TGCGCCAGCAGCCAAGCGTCAGGGCCCCTTTATACGCAGTATTTT
TRBJ2-1 TRBV6-1 NA TRBD2 CASSDPTSGKNNEQFF TGTGCCAGCAGTGACCCGACTAGCGGAAAGAACAATGAGCAGTTCTTC
TRBJ2-1 TRBV19 NA TRBD2 CASSITSGTYNEQFF TGTGCCAGTAGTATAACTAGCGGAACCTACAATGAGCAGTTCTTC
TRBJ1-2 TRBV5-5 NA TRBD1 CASSFRDSYGYTF TGTGCCAGCAGCTTTCGGGACAGCTATGGCTACACCTTC
TRBJ2-7 TRBV6-1 NA TRBD1 CASSGPTGQALFVHEQYF TGTGCCAGCAGTGGGCCCACGGGACAGGCCCTTTTTGTCCACGAGCAGTACTTC
TRBJ2-1 TRBV2 NA NA CASSTQTLSSYNEQFF TGTGCCAGCTCGACCCAGACTCTGAGCTCCTACAATGAGCAGTTCTTC
TRBJ2-2 TRBV7-2 NA NA CASSLLQGSGELFF TGTGCCAGCAGCTTATTGCAGGGTTCCGGGGAGCTGTTTTTT